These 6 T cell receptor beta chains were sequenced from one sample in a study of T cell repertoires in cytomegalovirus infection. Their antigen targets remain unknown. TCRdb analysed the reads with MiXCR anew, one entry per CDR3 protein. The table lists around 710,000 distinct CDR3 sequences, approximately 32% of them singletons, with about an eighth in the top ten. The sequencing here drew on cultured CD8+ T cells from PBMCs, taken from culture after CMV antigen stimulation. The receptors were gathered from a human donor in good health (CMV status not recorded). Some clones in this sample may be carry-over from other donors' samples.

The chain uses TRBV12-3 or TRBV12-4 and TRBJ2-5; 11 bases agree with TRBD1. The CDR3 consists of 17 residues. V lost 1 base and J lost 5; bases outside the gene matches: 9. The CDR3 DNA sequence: TGTGCCAGCAGTTTAGGCCCCGGGACAGGGGGTTTGGAGACCCAGTACTTC. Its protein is CASSLGPGTGGLETQYF.

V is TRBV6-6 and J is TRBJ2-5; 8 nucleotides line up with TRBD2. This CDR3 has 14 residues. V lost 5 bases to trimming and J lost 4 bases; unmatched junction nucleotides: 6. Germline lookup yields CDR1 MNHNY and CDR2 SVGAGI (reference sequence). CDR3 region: CASSPTRGGETQYF. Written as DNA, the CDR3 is TGTGCCAGCAGTCCCACCCGGGGGGGAGAGACCCAGTACTTC.

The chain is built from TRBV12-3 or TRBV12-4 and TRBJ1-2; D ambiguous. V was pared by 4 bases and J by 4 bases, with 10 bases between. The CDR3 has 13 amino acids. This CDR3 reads CASSSQAAYGYTF. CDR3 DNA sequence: TGTGCCAGCAGTTCGCAGGCCGCCTATGGCTACACCTTC.

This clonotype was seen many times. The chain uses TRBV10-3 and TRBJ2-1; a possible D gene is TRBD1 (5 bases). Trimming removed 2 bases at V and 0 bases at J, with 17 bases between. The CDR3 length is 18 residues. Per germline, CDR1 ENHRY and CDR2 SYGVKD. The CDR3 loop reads CAISERWGSKSSYNEQFF. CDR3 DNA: TGTGCCATCAGTGAGCGTTGGGGCTCCAAGAGCTCCTACAATGAGCAGTTCTTC.

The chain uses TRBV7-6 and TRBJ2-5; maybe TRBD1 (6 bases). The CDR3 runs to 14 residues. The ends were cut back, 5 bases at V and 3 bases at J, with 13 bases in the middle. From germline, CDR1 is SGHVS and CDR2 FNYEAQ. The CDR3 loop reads CASSPNRDKETQYF. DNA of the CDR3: TGTGCCAGCAGCCCGAACCGGGACAAAGAGACCCAGTACTTC.

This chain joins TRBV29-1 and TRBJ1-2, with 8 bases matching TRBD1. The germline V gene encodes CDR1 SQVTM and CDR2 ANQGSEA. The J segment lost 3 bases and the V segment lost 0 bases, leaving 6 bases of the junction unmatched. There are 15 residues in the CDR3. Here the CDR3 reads CSVEDPDRDDYGYTF. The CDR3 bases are TGCAGCGTTGAAGATCCGGACAGGGACGACTATGGCTACACCTTC.